This paragraph covers one TCR beta chain sequence. As yet, its antigen is unknown. Patients showing uncontrolled infection, other autoimmune disease, pregnancy or lactation were ineligible. Each diagnosis drew on symptoms, thyroxine, TRAb, thyroid ultrasound and orbital computed tomography findings. The sample comes from a study of T cells in Graves' hyperthyroidism and ophthalmopathy. General study results and limits: For ophthalmopathy, model prediction preceded onset by a median roughly 5.9 months.

Amplification of TCR beta CDR3 regions used RNA as the template. TCR CDR3 underwent first-round RT-PCR with the HTBI primer set. TCRdb redid the calling of the multiplex PCR reads with MiXCR, one entry per CDR3 protein. This table has 300,000 to 400,000 distinct CDR3 sequences, roughly 18% appearing once. The CDR3 is 17 residues long. Trimming cost V 5 bases and J 0 bases; bases outside gene matches: 11. Germline V lookup: CDR1 DFQATT, CDR2 SNEGSKA (reference sequence). The sample consisted of blood. The TCR comes from a young man with Graves' ophthalmopathy. The chain uses TRBV20-1 and TRBJ2-3, with 10 positions matching TRBD1. CDR3 protein: CSAPRQGASPSTDTQYF. CDR3 in DNA: TGCAGTGCTCCGCGACAGGGGGCTTCACCTAGCACAGATACGCAGTATTTT.